The 4 T cell receptor beta chains below were found in one sample sequenced in a study of shared clonotypes between healthy human individuals. Here immunoSEQ multiplex PCR was the method, and the copy in TCRdb shows in-frame clones only, minus some. The table lists over 700,000 clones, 72% of them singletons, with 1.8% in the top ten. The source material was memory CD4+ T cells sorted from blood. As for subset: CD45RA-negative fraction. These receptors all come from a woman aged 30 to 39 in good health.

The chain uses TRBV19 and TRBJ2-3; D might be TRBD1 (6 bases). V lost 6 bases and J lost 4, with 23 bases in between. Germline CDR1 LNHDA, CDR2 SQIVND (reference sequence). The CDR3 is 17 amino acids. The CDR3 DNA follows: TGTGCCAGTAGGGTGACACACCTAACTGGGGGCGCAGATACGCAGTATTTT. As protein: CASRVTHLTGGADTQYF.

CDR3 DNA: TGTGCCAGCAGTTTTGCTAGCGGGAGTCACTATGAGCAGTTCTTC. This sequence encodes CASSFASGSHYEQFF. The chain recombines TRBV27 with TRBJ2-1, with 10 nucleotides matching TRBD2. The CDR3 sequence is 15 residues long. V shed 3 bases and J 8 bases; nucleotides not matched to a gene: 7. Germline V gene sequence: CDR1 MNHEY, CDR2 SMNVEV (reference sequence).

The chain uses TRBV5-1 and TRBJ2-2; D call uncertain. The V gene's germline CDR1 is SGHRS and CDR2 YFSETQ. The CDR3 loop spans 15 amino acids. Trimming took 0 bases from V and 2 from J, leaving 8 bases between them. The CDR3 loop reads CASSLDFANTGELFF. CDR3 bases: TGCGCCAGCAGCTTGGACTTTGCAAACACCGGGGAGCTGTTTTTT.

This clone turned up a few times. The chain couples TRBV27 to TRBJ1-1; the D gene is possibly TRBD1 (6 bases). The CDR3 is 12 residues long. V gave up 6 bases and J gave up 8 bases, with 13 bases separating them. CDR1 and CDR2 (germline): MNHEY, SMNVEV (reference sequence). CDR3 residues: CASRTGLLEAFF. The DNA of the CDR3 is TGTGCCAGCAGGACAGGTCTGTTGGAAGCTTTCTTT.